This T cell receptor beta chain originates from a study of post-analysis software for immune sequencing data. Study-level points and caveats: TRBV segments more frequent in patients than in controls numbered about 5 and included TRBV5-6, TRBV5-1 and TRBV20-1.

This CDR3 is 15 amino acids long. CDR1 is KGHSH and CDR2 is LQKENI in the germline V gene. The trim removed 5 bases at V and 1 base at J, leaving 5 bases unmatched. The TCR beta cDNA libraries carried unique molecular identifiers. TCRdb ran MiXCR on the PCR reads and lists one entry per CDR3 protein. The data contain 400,000 to 500,000 distinct CDR3 sequences, 39% of them seen just once; the ten biggest clones take up around 8%. A word on this clonotype: Antigen specificity is unknown.

The sequence derives from a girl aged 2-10 years with multiple sclerosis. The rearrangement links TRBV18 to TRBJ1-1; 9 nucleotides match TRBD1. What was sequenced was blood. CDR3 in amino acids: CASSGEGQGNTEAFF. CDR3 in DNA: TGTGCCAGCTCAGGCGAGGGACAGGGGAACACTGAAGCTTTCTTT.